A single sample gave rise to the 27 T cell receptor beta chains below, sequenced in a study of blood T cells in healthy people across ages. The authors ran a second PCR of roughly 7 to 11 cycles using a sample-barcoded 5' primer and a J-beta primer mix. TCRdb reprocessed the 5' RACE reads with MiXCR, giving one entry per CDR3 protein. The data contain over a million distinct CDR3 sequences, 40% to 55% of them singletons. The specimen was blood. These receptors came from a woman aged 60-75 years in good health.

This clonotype appeared a few times. The rearrangement uses TRBV12-3 or TRBV12-4 and TRBJ2-1; 16 bases are a match to TRBD2. Losses at the gene ends were 6 bases for V and 6 bases for J; bases not matched to a gene: 11. This CDR3 comprises 18 residues. The CDR3, as DNA: TGTGCCAGCAGCCCTCCGGGACTAGCGGGAGGGCCAGTCAATGAGCAGTTCTTC. Translating gives CASSPPGLAGGPVNEQFF.

The CDR3 coding sequence is TGCAGTGCTCCTCGGGACAGGGGGTCCACCTACGAGCAGTACTTC. Amino acid sequence: CSAPRDRGSTYEQYF. The rearrangement uses TRBV20-1 and TRBJ2-7; the match to TRBD1 covers 11 bases. The CDR3 has 15 residues. Trimming at V came to 5 bases and at J to 2 bases, leaving 8 bases not matched to a gene. Germline assignment: CDR1 DFQATT and CDR2 SNEGSKA (reference sequence).

The rearrangement joins TRBV6-1 to TRBJ2-1; D ambiguous. In germline, CDR1 is MNHNS, CDR2 SASEGT. Trimming left V 3 bases short and J 8 bases short, with 5 bases between. This CDR3 has 11 residues. The CDR3 nucleotides are TGTGCCAGCAGTGATATGGATGAGCAGTTCTTC. Its protein product is CASSDMDEQFF.

Comments on this clonotype: One end of the junction fails to match germline, which may point to a read error. CDR3 protein: CTWSDWGDSPLHF. For the CDR3, the DNA is TGTACCTGGAGTGACTGGGGGGATTCACCCCTCCACTTT. The V gene is TRBV30, the J gene TRBJ1-6; a possible D gene is TRBD1 (5 bases). Germline lookup yields CDR1 GTSNPN and CDR2 SVGIG (reference sequence). This CDR3 spans 13 amino acids. The full variable domain, its missing parts supplied by reference TRBV30 and TRBJ1-6, is SQTIHQWPATLVQPVGSPLSLECTVEGTSNPNLYWYRQAAGRGLQLLFYSVGIGQISSEVPQNLSASRPQDRQFILSSKKLLLSDSGFYLCTWSDWGDSPLHFGNGTRLTVT.

The chain links TRBV18 to TRBJ2-1; D not resolved. The CDR3 runs to 16 residues. Trimming took 1 base from V and 0 from J, leaving 10 bases between them. Germline lookup yields CDR1 KGHSH and CDR2 LQKENI. CDR3 sequence (DNA): TGTGCCAGCTCACCACTTGGGCGGAGCTCCTACAATGAGCAGTTCTTC. It specifies CASSPLGRSSYNEQFF.

This clonotype turned up a few times. This sequence joins TRBV7-2 and TRBJ1-5, with TRBD1 matching over 9 bases. CDR1 and CDR2 from the germline V gene are SGHTA and FQGNSA. The CDR3 consists of 15 residues. Losses at the gene ends were 5 bases for V and 4 bases for J; bases not matched to a gene: 6. The CDR3 region has the DNA TGTGCCAGCAGCCCGGGACAGGGCAGAAATCAGCCCCAGCATTTT. Its translation is CASSPGQGRNQPQHF.

The chain employs TRBV6-2 or TRBV6-3 and TRBJ1-1, with a weak D call TRBD1 (5 bases). V dropped 6 bases and J dropped 0 bases, with 11 bases sitting between them. CDR1 is MNHEY and CDR2 is SVGEGT in the germline V gene. The CDR3 is 14 amino acids. CDR3 sequence (DNA): TGTGCCAGCAGACCCGCAGGGATGAACACTGAAGCTTTCTTT. It codes for CASRPAGMNTEAFF.

The J gene is TRBJ1-1, the V gene TRBV5-1; D remains unclear. There are 15 residues in the CDR3. Germline CDR1 is SGHRS and CDR2 is YFSETQ. Trimming removed 0 bases at V and 1 base at J, with 10 bases between. For the CDR3, the DNA is TGCGCCAGCAGCTTGGAGGGCTCAAGGAACACTGAAGCTTTCTTT. This codes for CASSLEGSRNTEAFF.

V and J are TRBV4-2 and TRBJ2-3; 13 positions agree with TRBD2. The germline gives CDR1 LGHNA, CDR2 YNFKEQ. CDR3 length: 16 residues. V dropped 4 bases and J dropped 6; count of bases not matched to a gene: 7. CDR3 DNA: TGTGCCAGCAGCCTCACTAGCGGGAGGGCCGGTGATACGCAGTATTTT. Residues: CASSLTSGRAGDTQYF.

V usage is TRBV29-1 and J usage is TRBJ2-5; D is perhaps TRBD2 (6 bases). The CDR3 has 16 residues. Germline CDR1 and CDR2: SQVTM and ANQGSEA. Between the trimmed V and J ends, which lost 1 base and 4 bases, there was a span of 19 bases. The CDR3 sequence is CSVEGLPRRDRETQYF. The CDR3 coding sequence is TGCAGCGTTGAAGGCCTCCCCAGGCGGGATCGAGAGACCCAGTACTTC.

The chain links TRBV15 to TRBJ2-5, with TRBD1 identical over 8 bases. Germline loops: CDR1 LNHNV, CDR2 YYDKDF (reference sequence). The CDR3 is 14 amino acids. Trimming took 0 bases from V and 11 from J; bases not matched to a gene: 8. CDR3 protein: CATSRERQGKEQYF. CDR3 bases: TGTGCCACCAGCAGAGAAAGACAGGGGAAGGAGCAGTACTTC.

This clonotype was counted a few times. The chain joins TRBV6-1 to TRBJ2-6, with D perhaps matching TRBD2 (5 bases). The V end lost 8 bases, the J end lost 2 bases, and 10 bases lay between the germline ends. The CDR3 runs 14 residues. Germline assignment: CDR1 MNHNS and CDR2 SASEGT. CDR3 sequence reads: CASGRVTGANVLTF. For the CDR3, the DNA is TGTGCCAGCGGGAGAGTCACTGGGGCCAACGTCCTGACTTTC.

This clonotype was detected a few times. J is TRBJ1-5 and V is TRBV15; D not certain. The CDR3 extends over 15 amino acids. Trimming left V 0 bases short and J 0 bases short, with 6 bases between. Per germline, CDR1 LNHNV and CDR2 YYDKDF (reference sequence). The CDR3 DNA is TGTGCCACCAGCAGAGATAAGAATAGCAATCAGCCCCAGCATTTT. Protein product: CATSRDKNSNQPQHF.

V and J are TRBV24-1 and TRBJ2-1; D gene ambiguous. The CDR3 contains 13 residues. V was shortened by 4 bases and J by 3 bases, with 6 bases between the two germline ends. Looked up from germline, CDR1 is KGHDR and CDR2 is SFDVKD. The CDR3, as DNA: TGTGCCACCAGTGACCCCCTCTACAATGAGCAGTTCTTC. Translation gives CATSDPLYNEQFF.

This sequence joins TRBV28 and TRBJ2-7; 9 bases are shared with TRBD1. Trimming removed 6 bases from V and 1 base from J; junction bases left unmatched: 10. Germline V CDR1 and CDR2: MDHEN, SYDVKM. This CDR3 contains 16 residues. The CDR3 region is CASRPTRQGVSYEQYF. The CDR3 DNA reads as TGTGCCAGCAGGCCGACCAGACAGGGGGTTTCCTACGAGCAGTACTTC.

This clonotype was seen only once. The rearrangement uses TRBV5-5 and TRBJ1-5, with 7 bases matching TRBD1. Germline V gene data show CDR1 as SGHKS and CDR2 as YYEKEE (reference sequence). The CDR3 runs to 17 residues. The trim removed 0 bases at V and 4 bases at J, leaving 10 bases unmatched. CDR3 protein: CASSLGGFRGTNQPQHF. CDR3 in DNA: TGTGCCAGCAGCTTGGGGGGTTTCAGGGGGACGAATCAGCCCCAGCATTTT.

Notes on this clonotype: An end of the junction does not agree with germline; a read error may underlie this. The chain is built from TRBV7-9 and TRBJ2-5; D is possibly TRBD1 (6 bases). The CDR3 has 15 amino acids. CDR1 is SEHNR and CDR2 is FQNEAQ in the germline V gene (reference sequence). The CDR3 region is CASSLRPGVQETRYF. DNA of the CDR3: TGTGCCAGCAGCCTCCGCCCAGGGGTCCAAGAGACCCGGTACTTC.

This sequence joins TRBV12-3 or TRBV12-4 and TRBJ1-5; D perhaps matches TRBD1 (5 bases). This CDR3 spans 15 amino acids. The germline V and J ends were trimmed by 6 bases and 7 bases, with 19 bases remaining between them. The CDR3: CASRIGGVKLQPQHF. CDR3 bases: TGTGCCAGCAGGATCGGAGGGGTGAAGTTACAGCCCCAGCATTTT.

The chain employs TRBV20-1 and TRBJ2-2; 8 positions agree with TRBD2. Trimming took 1 base from V and 4 from J; bases not matched to a gene: 8. CDR3 length: 16 residues. Per the germline V gene, CDR1 is DFQATT and CDR2 is SNEGSKA (reference sequence). The CDR3 spells CSARGEETSVTGELFF. The CDR3 DNA sequence: TGCAGTGCTAGAGGGGAAGAGACTAGCGTCACCGGGGAGCTGTTTTTT.

The rearrangement links TRBV4-2 to TRBJ2-3; 7 bases are shared with TRBD2. Per germline, CDR1 LGHNA and CDR2 YNFKEQ. This CDR3 region has 18 residues. After removal of 4 bases from V and 5 bases from J, the junction contained 18 bases not matched to a gene. The CDR3 here is CASSPLGASGTPGDTQYF. In DNA form, the CDR3 reads TGTGCCAGCAGCCCCCTTGGGGCTAGCGGAACGCCGGGAGATACGCAGTATTTT.

This clonotype has just a few counts. CDR3 sequence: CATSRVTSGFGEQYF. In nucleotides, the CDR3 is TGTGCCACCAGCAGAGTGACTAGCGGGTTCGGCGAGCAGTACTTC. The chain uses TRBV15 and TRBJ2-4; 10 bases are shared with TRBD2. The better agreement between TRBJ2-7 and the DNA end casts doubt on the J call. Germline loops: CDR1 LNHNV, CDR2 YYDKDF (reference sequence). CDR3 length: 15 amino acids.

This clonotype was seen only a few times. The V call is TRBV7-2, the J call TRBJ1-6; D remains unclear. The CDR3 has 15 residues. Germline V gene data show CDR1 as SGHTA and CDR2 as FQGNSA. Trimming cost V 5 bases and J 7 bases, with 15 bases left between them. In nucleotides, the CDR3 is TGTGCCAGCAGCCCGGCCGAGGGATCGAATTCACCCCTCCACTTT. This codes for CASSPAEGSNSPLHF.

A few counts support this clonotype. This chain links TRBV10-3 with TRBJ2-5; D possibly matches TRBD1 or TRBD2 (5 bases each). Trimming stripped 5 bases from V and 9 bases from J, with 16 bases between. The CDR3 loop spans 13 amino acids. Germline assignment: CDR1 ENHRY and CDR2 SYGVKD. CDR3 in DNA: TGTGCCATCAGTCCGGCTGGGGGAGAAGCCCAGTACTTC. This translates into CAISPAGGEAQYF.

This clonotype occurred a few times. The gene calls are TRBV2 and TRBJ2-6; 13 bases line up with TRBD2. J was trimmed by 0 bases and V by 4 bases; bases with no gene match: 12. The CDR3 extends over 21 amino acids. Per germline, CDR1 SNHLY and CDR2 FYNNEI. The CDR3 DNA is TGTGCCAGCAGTGCCTGGGGACTAGCGGGAACCGTACCCTCTGGGGCCAACGTCCTGACTTTC. Translating it yields CASSAWGLAGTVPSGANVLTF.

The chain has TRBV25-1 and TRBJ2-1; TRBD2 is a possible D gene (6 bases). The ends were cut back, 1 base at V and 0 bases at J, with 13 bases in the middle. The CDR3 covers 17 residues. The germline gives CDR1 MGHDK, CDR2 SYGVNS. DNA of the CDR3: TGTGCCAGCAGTGAATGGAGCGGGTTGAGCTCCTACAATGAGCAGTTCTTC. Translation: CASSEWSGLSSYNEQFF.

This clonotype was seen a few times. The chain is built from TRBV6-5 and TRBJ2-5; possibly TRBD2 for D (6 bases). Trimming removed 2 bases at V and 0 bases at J, with 10 bases between. The germline gives CDR1 MNHEY, CDR2 SVGAGI. The length of the CDR3 is 15 residues. CDR3: CASSYAGRDQETQYF. CDR3 sequence (DNA): TGTGCCAGCAGTTACGCGGGGCGGGACCAAGAGACCCAGTACTTC.

This chain links TRBV14 with TRBJ2-7; D might be TRBD1 (5 bases). Between the trimmed V and J ends, which lost 4 bases and 2 bases, there was a span of 15 bases. The CDR3 extends over 15 amino acids. CDR1 and CDR2 from the germline V gene are SGHDN and FVKESK. CDR3 DNA sequence: TGTGCCAGCAGCCCACGACAGTACACTACCTACGAGCAGTACTTC. This translates into CASSPRQYTTYEQYF.